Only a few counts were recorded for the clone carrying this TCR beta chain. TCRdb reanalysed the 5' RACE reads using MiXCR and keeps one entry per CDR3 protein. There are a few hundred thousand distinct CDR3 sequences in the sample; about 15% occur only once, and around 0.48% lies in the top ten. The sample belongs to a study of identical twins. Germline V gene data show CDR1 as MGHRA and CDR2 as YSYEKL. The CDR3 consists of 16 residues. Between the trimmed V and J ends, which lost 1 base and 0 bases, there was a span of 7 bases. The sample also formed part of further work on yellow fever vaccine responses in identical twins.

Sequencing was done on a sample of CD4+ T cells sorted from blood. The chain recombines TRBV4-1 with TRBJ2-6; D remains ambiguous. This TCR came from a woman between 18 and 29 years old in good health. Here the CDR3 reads CASSQAHSSGANVLTF. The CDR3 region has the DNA TGCGCCAGCAGCCAAGCTCACAGCTCTGGGGCCAACGTCCTGACTTTC.